In its sample, the clone carrying this T cell receptor beta chain was seen many times. This entry comes from a study of T cell repertoires in cytomegalovirus infection. The CDR3 has 14 amino acids. Trimming took 4 bases from V and 8 from J; bases not matched to a gene: 7. CDR1 is SGHTA and CDR2 is FQGNSA in the germline V gene. Each CDR3 protein gets one entry after TCRdb re-called the reads with MiXCR. The table lists 450,000 to 600,000 distinct CDR3 sequences, 11% of them singletons, with roughly a tenth in the top ten. This TCR derives from a human donor in good health (CMV status not recorded). Some clones in this sample may be carry-over from other donors' samples. Sequenced: PBMCs. The rearrangement links TRBV7-2 to TRBJ2-1, with 8 bases aligning to TRBD1. DNA for the CDR3: TGTGCCAGCAGCTCCCGGACAGGGAGTCATGAGCAGTTCTTC. This encodes CASSSRTGSHEQFF.